A selection of T cell receptor beta chains follows, all from one sample in a study of cytomegalovirus exposure and HLA in healthy donors. Produced via immunoSEQ multiplex PCR; TCRdb's table is partial and in-frame only. The top ten hold around 0.79% of the sample, which has some 110,000 clones, about 70% seen once. Sequenced sample: PBMCs. The receptors originated from a woman aged 25 to 45 in good health and CMV-seronegative. The conserved cysteine and the conserved F or W are not part of the CDR3 here. The D gene is left open where the match is weak.

d_call: TRBD2
v_call: TRBV9
cdr3_aa: ASSVGAGTGELF

d_call: NA
v_call: TRBV19
cdr3_aa: ASSSGPMNTEAF

d_call: TRBD2
v_call: TRBV7-8
cdr3_aa: ASSVGTSGAITDTQY

d_call: NA
v_call: TRBV6-1
cdr3_aa: ASSEPTVLDYDGYT

d_call: TRBD1
v_call: TRBV6-5
cdr3_aa: ASRPGTGRTDTQY

d_call: NA
v_call: TRBV29-1
cdr3_aa: SVRLRAERDTQY

d_call: TRBD2
v_call: TRBV6-4
cdr3_aa: ASSDGAGGPGNEQF

d_call: NA
v_call: TRBV7-6
cdr3_aa: ASSLVGPEGAGIAEAF

d_call: TRBD1
v_call: TRBV7-9
cdr3_aa: ASSPQRSWTGMNTEAF

d_call: NA
v_call: TRBV7-9
cdr3_aa: ASSLARGLGAF

d_call: NA
v_call: TRBV30
cdr3_aa: AWNRRRNTGELF

d_call: TRBD2
v_call: TRBV5-1
cdr3_aa: ASSLGTSGSTYEQY

d_call: NA
v_call: TRBV7-9
cdr3_aa: ASRSTAGYT

d_call: TRBD1
v_call: TRBV11-2
cdr3_aa: ASSQYRGSSYEQY

d_call: TRBD2
v_call: TRBV6-4
cdr3_aa: ASSARTGGEQF

d_call: NA
v_call: TRBV29-1
cdr3_aa: SVPQQQVTEAF

d_call: TRBD2
v_call: TRBV6-1
cdr3_aa: ASSEWERGGTDTQY

d_call: NA
v_call: TRBV2
cdr3_aa: ASSSSGGFNSPLH

d_call: NA
v_call: TRBV5-1
cdr3_aa: ASSLTAYEQY

d_call: NA
v_call: TRBV7-2
cdr3_aa: ASSLGEDTLYGYT

d_call: TRBD1
v_call: TRBV23-1
cdr3_aa: ASSQTGPRGLSNTGELF

d_call: NA
v_call: TRBV30
cdr3_aa: AWRRQGLDTQY

d_call: TRBD1
v_call: TRBV6-5
cdr3_aa: ASSLSGGPGEKLF

d_call: TRBD1
v_call: TRBV30
cdr3_aa: AWAGTGAGNTIY

d_call: NA
v_call: TRBV27
cdr3_aa: ASSLRGARGYT

d_call: NA
v_call: TRBV11-1
cdr3_aa: ASSLVGYEQY

d_call: NA
v_call: TRBV11-2
cdr3_aa: ASSLYSGTNYGYT

d_call: NA
v_call: TRBV7-8
cdr3_aa: ASSFFGGEGDEGPQETQY

d_call: TRBD1
v_call: TRBV30
cdr3_aa: AWSYTGTGASGYT

d_call: NA
v_call: TRBV15
cdr3_aa: ATSRDHSDSETQY

d_call: NA
v_call: TRBV5-1
cdr3_aa: ARTSNAGVGQY

d_call: TRBD2
v_call: TRBV5-1
cdr3_aa: ASSLGPSGTEQF

d_call: NA
v_call: TRBV4-2
cdr3_aa: ASSQDLARMNTEAF

d_call: NA
v_call: TRBV6-6
cdr3_aa: ASSYSAPVDEKLF

d_call: TRBD1
v_call: TRBV4-3
cdr3_aa: ASSQELPGQGYEQY

d_call: NA
v_call: TRBV7-2
cdr3_aa: ASSPGQETQY

d_call: TRBD1
v_call: TRBV5-1
cdr3_aa: ASSPGQVEDTQY

d_call: TRBD1
v_call: TRBV27
cdr3_aa: ASRQGQGTGRYEQY

d_call: NA
v_call: TRBV6-6
cdr3_aa: ASSPGGNTIY

d_call: TRBD1
v_call: TRBV5-4
cdr3_aa: ASSLEGQGAVTSYEQY

d_call: TRBD1
v_call: TRBV10-1
cdr3_aa: ASSSGTGVNTGELF

d_call: NA
v_call: TRBV5-4
cdr3_aa: ASSRGIDQETQY

d_call: NA
v_call: TRBV6-5
cdr3_aa: ASSLTGTSTDTQY

d_call: TRBD1
v_call: TRBV6-5
cdr3_aa: ASSYVQGVGTQY

d_call: NA
v_call: TRBV11-3
cdr3_aa: ASSPNTGRGYT

d_call: NA
v_call: TRBV5-1
cdr3_aa: ASRQNQRYGYT

d_call: NA
v_call: TRBV7-8
cdr3_aa: ASSSLNTNTEAF

d_call: TRBD1
v_call: TRBV29-1
cdr3_aa: SVWDRGTEAF

d_call: NA
v_call: TRBV6-1
cdr3_aa: ASSKQGELIQPQH

d_call: NA
v_call: TRBV27
cdr3_aa: ASSLPGGTTEAF

d_call: NA
v_call: TRBV25-1
cdr3_aa: ASSETGLRTGELF

d_call: NA
v_call: TRBV29-1
cdr3_aa: SVEEEGGTF

d_call: TRBD2
v_call: TRBV4-3
cdr3_aa: ASSHLASGGAVDTQY

d_call: NA
v_call: TRBV2
cdr3_aa: ASVEELGPETQY

d_call: NA
v_call: TRBV27
cdr3_aa: ASSLKFGSSYNSPLH

d_call: NA
v_call: TRBV5-1
cdr3_aa: ASSLEGSGHTEAF

d_call: NA
v_call: TRBV6-1
cdr3_aa: ASSAWTDLDQPQH

d_call: NA
v_call: TRBV10-3
cdr3_aa: AISSWDINGTEAF